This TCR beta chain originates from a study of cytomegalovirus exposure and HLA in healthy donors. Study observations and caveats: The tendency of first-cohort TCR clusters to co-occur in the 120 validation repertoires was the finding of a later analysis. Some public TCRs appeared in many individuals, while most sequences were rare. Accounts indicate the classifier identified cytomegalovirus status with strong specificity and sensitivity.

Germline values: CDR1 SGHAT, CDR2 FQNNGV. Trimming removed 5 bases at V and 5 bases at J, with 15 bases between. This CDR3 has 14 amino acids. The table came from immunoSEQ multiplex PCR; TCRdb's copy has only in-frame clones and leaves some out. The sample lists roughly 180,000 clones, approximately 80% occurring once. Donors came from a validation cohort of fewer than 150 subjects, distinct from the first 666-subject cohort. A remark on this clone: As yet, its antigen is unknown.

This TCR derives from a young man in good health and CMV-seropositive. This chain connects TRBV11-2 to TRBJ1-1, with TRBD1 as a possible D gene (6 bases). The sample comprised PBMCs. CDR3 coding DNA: TGTGCCAGCAGCCCGGGGACAAAACGGACTGAAGCTTTCTTT. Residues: CASSPGTKRTEAFF.